A selection of T cell receptor beta chains follows, all from one sample in a study of breast tumors, draining lymph nodes, adjacent tissues. TCRdb re-derived calls from the multiplex PCR reads in MiXCR, one entry per CDR3 protein. The table lists roughly 80,000 distinct CDR3 sequences, about 21% of them singletons. Material: axillary lymph node tissue. Receptor source: a female donor with breast cancer. Some clones in this sample may be carry-over from other donors' samples. CDR3s include the opening cysteine and the closing phenylalanine or tryptophan. Fields, in order: clone size, J gene, V gene, D gene, CDR3 DNA, CDR3 protein. D genes are given only for firm matches. Clone size is given for some rows only: seen once, a few or many times, or a class if the clone is expanded.

>many|TRBJ1-6|TRBV20-1|TRBD1
TGCAGTGCTCTTCAGGGGGCTCATTCACCCCTCCACTTT
CSALQGAHSPLHF
>many|TRBJ2-2|TRBV24-1|TRBD1
TGTGCCACCAGTGACCCCGGGACAGCGATCGGGGAGCTGTTTTTT
CATSDPGTAIGELFF
>many|TRBJ2-7|TRBV20-1|TRBD2
TGCAGTGCTAGAGTAGCGGGAGTCTACGAGCAGTACTTC
CSARVAGVYEQYF
>many|TRBJ1-5|TRBV19|TRBD1
TGTGCCAGTAGTATGGGGGGACAGCGTAGCAATCAGCCCCAGCATTTT
CASSMGGQRSNQPQHF
>once|TRBJ1-4|TRBV5-1|TRBD1
TGCGCCAGCAGCTTGGTTGGACAGGGGTTAAGTGAAAAACTGTTTTTT
CASSLVGQGLSEKLFF
>.|TRBJ2-5|TRBV27|TRBD2
TGTGCCAGCAGTTTAGGAATGGTAGCGGGAGGGCTCGTAGGGACCCAGTACTTC
CASSLGMVAGGLVGTQYF
>many|TRBJ2-7|TRBV5-1|TRBD2
TGCGCCAGCCGGGGGGGCGGTCACTCCTACGAGCAGTACTTC
CASRGGGHSYEQYF
>many|TRBJ1-5|TRBV9|TRBD1
TGTGCCAGCAGCGTAGATGGGACAGCCAATCAGCCCCAGCATTTT
CASSVDGTANQPQHF
>many|TRBJ1-6|TRBV6-1|TRBD1
TGTGCCAGCAGTGAGCTACAGGGGTCGGGCGTATCACCCCTCCACTTT
CASSELQGSGVSPLHF
>many|TRBJ2-1|TRBV20-1|TRBD2
TGCAGTGCTAGAGATCCCGCGGGAGATAGTTACAATGAGCAGTTCTTC
CSARDPAGDSYNEQFF
>once|TRBJ1-2|TRBV29-1|.
TGCAGCACGACGGATAACCGCGACTATGGCTACACCTTC
CSTTDNRDYGYTF
>many|TRBJ2-3|TRBV29-1|.
TGCAGCGTTGCGGGGGGCGGGGTAAGGGCAGATACGCAGTATTTT
CSVAGGGVRADTQYF
>many|TRBJ2-5|TRBV27|.
TGTGCCAGCAGTTCCCTGACGGGGAGAGGGGAGACCCAGTACTTC
CASSSLTGRGETQYF
>many|TRBJ1-2|TRBV9|.
TGTGCCAGCAGCGGGGGGGGGCTGAACTATGGCTACACCTTC
CASSGGGLNYGYTF
>many|TRBJ2-2|TRBV20-1|TRBD2
TGCAGTGCTAGAGATCGGGGGAGGACTAGCGGGGGAACCGGGGAGCTGTTTTTT
CSARDRGRTSGGTGELFF
>many|TRBJ2-7|TRBV19|.
TGTGCCAGTAGTATGGGGTACGAGCAGTACTTC
CASSMGYEQYF
>many|TRBJ2-7|TRBV28|TRBD1
TGTGCCAGCTGGAGGACAGGCTCCTACGAGCAGTACTTC
CASWRTGSYEQYF
>many|TRBJ2-5|TRBV5-4|.
TGTGCCAGCAGCTTGGCCGGGGGGAGGGGGGAGACCCAGTACTTC
CASSLAGGRGETQYF
>.|TRBJ2-3|TRBV12-3/TRBV12-4|TRBD2
TGTGCCAGCAGTTTGTCGTCTAGCGGGAGCCCGGGGCCAGATACGCAGTATTTT
CASSLSSSGSPGPDTQYF
>many|TRBJ2-5|TRBV7-9|.
TGTGCCAGCAGCTGGCTGGGGGAGACCCAGTACTTC
CASSWLGETQYF
>few|TRBJ2-5|TRBV6-2/TRBV6-3|TRBD2
TGTGCCAGCAGTTCCGGACTAGACCCACAAGAGACCCAGTACTTC
CASSSGLDPQETQYF
>.|TRBJ1-2|TRBV12-3/TRBV12-4|TRBD1
TGTGCCAGCAGTCGGGGACAGTATGGCTACACCTTC
CASSRGQYGYTF
>once|TRBJ2-4|TRBV7-8|.
TGTGCCAGCAGCACTCCGGGACGGGGGTTGGGCAGAAACATTCAGTACTTC
CASSTPGRGLGRNIQYF
>few|TRBJ2-1|TRBV7-6|.
TGTGCCAGCAGCTTATCTATGAACAATGAGCAGTTCTTC
CASSLSMNNEQFF
>many|TRBJ2-1|TRBV20-1|TRBD2
TGCAGTGCTAGAGCGGGGATAGCGGGAGTCCGTTACAATGAGCAGTTCTTC
CSARAGIAGVRYNEQFF
>many|TRBJ2-2|TRBV7-9|.
TGTGCCAGCAGCTTAGCGAGGGCCCTCACCGGGGAGCTGTTTTTT
CASSLARALTGELFF
>.|TRBJ2-5|TRBV11-2|.
TGTGCCAGCAGCTTTTTCCCAGAGGGAGAAGAGACCCAGTACTTC
CASSFFPEGEETQYF
>many|TRBJ2-1|TRBV15|.
TGTGCCACCAGCAGAGATCACCAGGACTCGGAGCAGTTCTTC
CATSRDHQDSEQFF
>many|TRBJ2-1|TRBV3-1|.
TGTGCCAGCAGCTTCAGGGACGGGAACAATGAGCAGTTCTTC
CASSFRDGNNEQFF
>many|TRBJ1-2|TRBV10-3|.
TGTGCCATCAGTGAGTCGGTGGGTTCGGGCTATGGCTACACCTTC
CAISESVGSGYGYTF
>many|TRBJ1-3|TRBV11-2|TRBD1
TGTGCCAGCAGCTTAGTCGGGCAGGGGGCTGGAAACACCATATATTTT
CASSLVGQGAGNTIYF
>many|TRBJ2-7|TRBV7-2|.
TGTGCCAGCAGCCCCGGACGCTACGAGCAGTACTTC
CASSPGRYEQYF
>many|TRBJ2-3|TRBV20-1|TRBD2
TGCAGTGCTAGCCGACGCGGACTAGCGGGAGAGGGGGTAACAGATACGCAGTATTTT
CSASRRGLAGEGVTDTQYF
>once|TRBJ2-3|TRBV7-9|TRBD1
TGTGCCAGCGGCTTAGTGGGGACAGGAAGGACAGATACGCAGTATTTT
CASGLVGTGRTDTQYF
>.|TRBJ2-2|TRBV11-2|TRBD1
TGTGCCAGCAGCCCTTACCACCCAGGGCAGGGGGCACGCACCGGGGAGCTGTTTTTT
CASSPYHPGQGARTGELFF